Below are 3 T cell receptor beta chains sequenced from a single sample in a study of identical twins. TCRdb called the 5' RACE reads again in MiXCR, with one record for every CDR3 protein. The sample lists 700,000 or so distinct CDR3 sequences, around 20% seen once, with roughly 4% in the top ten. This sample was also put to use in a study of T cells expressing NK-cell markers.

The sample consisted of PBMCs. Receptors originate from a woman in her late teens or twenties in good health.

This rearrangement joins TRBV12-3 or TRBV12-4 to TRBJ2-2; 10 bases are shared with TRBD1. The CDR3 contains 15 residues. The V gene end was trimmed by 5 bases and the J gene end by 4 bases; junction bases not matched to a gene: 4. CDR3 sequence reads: CASSRQGAGTGELFF. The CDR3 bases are TGTGCCAGCAGTCGACAGGGGGCGGGCACCGGGGAGCTGTTTTTT.

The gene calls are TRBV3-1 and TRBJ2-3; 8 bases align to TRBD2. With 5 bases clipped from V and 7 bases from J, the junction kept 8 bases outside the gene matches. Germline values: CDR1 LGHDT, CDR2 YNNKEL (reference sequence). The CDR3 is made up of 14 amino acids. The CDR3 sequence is CASSKVAGPHTQYF. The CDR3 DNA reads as TGTGCCAGCAGCAAAGTAGCGGGGCCACATACGCAGTATTTT.

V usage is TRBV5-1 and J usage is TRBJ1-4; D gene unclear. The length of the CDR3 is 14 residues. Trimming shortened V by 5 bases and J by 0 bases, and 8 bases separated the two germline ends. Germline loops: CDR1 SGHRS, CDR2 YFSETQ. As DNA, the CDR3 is TGCGCCAGCAGGCCCTTTGCAACTAATGAAAAACTGTTTTTT. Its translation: CASRPFATNEKLFF.